The source of this TCR beta chain is a study of T cell repertoires in aging, cancer and after chemotherapy. Looking at the study overall: The full dataset contained roughly 9 million TCR reads.

V shed 6 bases and J 0 bases; nucleotides not matched to a gene: 5. Germline V gives CDR1 MNHEY, CDR2 SMNVEV (reference sequence). This CDR3 contains 15 residues. In regard to this clonotype: Its target is not known.

TRB rearrangements spanning V, D and J were amplified using mixed TRB-A/B primers. TCRdb called the multiplex PCR reads again in MiXCR, with one record for every CDR3 protein. The top ten clones hold around 27% of a sample with about 4,500 distinct CDR3 sequences, over 60% of them seen once. TCR beta rearrangements were amplified from peripheral blood genomic DNA. General study findings and limits: Immunological memory after chemotherapy cannot be judged from the repertoire data. Across the chemotherapy interval, each cancer cohort showed higher median generation probability, suggesting thymic rebound.

The TCR sequence derives from a human donor with a solid tumor. The V and J genes are TRBV27 and TRBJ1-5, with TRBD1 identical over 7 bases. The sequenced material came from blood. The DNA of the CDR3 is TGTGCCAGCAGGTTGACAGGGTTTAGCAATCAGCCCCAGCATTTT. Residues: CASRLTGFSNQPQHF.